These 9 T cell receptor beta chains were sequenced from one sample in a study of blood T cell repertoires in COVID-19. Sequencing used immunoSEQ multiplex PCR; TCRdb keeps in-frame clones, though not all of them. The table has 120,000 or so clones, 75% to 85% seen once. The source material was peripheral blood. Receptors were obtained from an older woman with acute or convalescent COVID-19.

The chain has TRBV7-2 and TRBJ2-3; a possible D gene is TRBD2 (5 bases). With 7 bases removed from V and 0 bases from J, the gap between germline ends came to 11 bases. This CDR3 spans 14 amino acids. Germline V gene lookup returns CDR1 SGHTA and CDR2 FQGNSA. The CDR3 DNA follows: TGTGCCAGCAAAATACTAGTGAGCACAGATACGCAGTATTTT. Protein: CASKILVSTDTQYF.

J is TRBJ2-3 and V is TRBV18; 10 bases map to TRBD2. CDR1 is KGHSH and CDR2 is LQKENI in the germline V gene. CDR3 length: 17 residues. Trimming removed 2 bases from V and 2 bases from J; junction bases left unmatched: 7. The CDR3 nucleotides read TGTGCCAGCTCACCAAAGCGGGGGGGCCGAGTCACAGATACGCAGTATTTT. Its protein is CASSPKRGGRVTDTQYF.

The chain employs TRBV19 and TRBJ1-1; TRBD1 is a possible D gene (6 bases). V lost 5 bases and J lost 0, with 13 bases in between. Germline CDR1 and CDR2: LNHDA and SQIVND (reference sequence). This CDR3 spans 15 amino acids. CDR3 bases: TGTGCCAGTAGTGCCCGACAGGAGGTGAACACTGAAGCTTTCTTT. It encodes CASSARQEVNTEAFF.

V and J are TRBV28 and TRBJ1-6, with TRBD1 matching over 10 bases. V lost 7 bases, J lost 7 bases, and 10 bases stayed unmatched. Germline assignment: CDR1 MDHEN and CDR2 SYDVKM. CDR3 length: 16 amino acids. As DNA, the CDR3 is TGTGCCAGCACCTTACCGTGGGGACAGGGGAATTCACCCCTCCACTTT. It encodes CASTLPWGQGNSPLHF.

The chain links TRBV27 to TRBJ1-5, with 8 bases identical to TRBD1. V was clipped by 5 bases and J by 5 bases; unmatched bases: 8. The CDR3 has 15 amino acids. CDR1 is MNHEY, CDR2 SMNVEV, per germline (reference sequence). CDR3 sequence: CASSPIGTGYQPQHF. CDR3 bases: TGTGCCAGCAGTCCAATCGGGACAGGTTATCAGCCCCAGCATTTT.

V gene TRBV24-1 combines with J gene TRBJ2-3, with 8 nucleotides matching TRBD1. CDR3 length equals 16 residues. The germline CDR1 and CDR2 sequences are KGHDR and SFDVKD. V was pared by 3 bases and J by 2 bases, with 6 bases of the junction left unmatched. As DNA, the CDR3 is TGTGCCACCAGTGATCCCAGTCAGGGGGCCACAGATACGCAGTATTTT. Translation gives CATSDPSQGATDTQYF.

This chain connects TRBV29-1 to TRBJ1-1, with no clear D. This CDR3 has 12 residues. Germline V gene data show CDR1 as SQVTM and CDR2 as ANQGSEA. Trimming cost V 1 base and J 4 bases, with 7 bases left between them. CDR3 nucleotides: TGCAGCGTTGAAGGAGGTACCACTGAAGCTTTCTTT. This encodes CSVEGGTTEAFF. The entire variable domain, with the rest obtained from reference TRBV29-1 and TRBJ1-1, is as follows: SAVISQKPSRDICQRGTSLTIQCQVDSQVTMMFWYRQQPGQSLTLIATANQGSEATYESGFVIDKFPISRPNLTFSTLTVSNMSPEDSSIYLCSVEGGTTEAFFGQGTRLTVV.

The chain links TRBV5-4 to TRBJ2-1; 9 nucleotides match TRBD2. This CDR3 comprises 16 residues. In germline, CDR1 is SGHNT, CDR2 YYREEE (reference sequence). The V gene end was trimmed by 2 bases and the J gene end by 3 bases; junction bases not matched to a gene: 6. CDR3 sequence (DNA): TGTGCCAGCAGCTTACGCGGGGGGGGTAACTACAATGAGCAGTTCTTC. Amino acid sequence: CASSLRGGGNYNEQFF.

This clone was detected only once. This chain connects TRBV7-2 to TRBJ1-3; 10 nucleotides match TRBD1. Germline V lookup: CDR1 SGHTA, CDR2 FQGNSA. This CDR3 contains 15 residues. J was trimmed by 4 bases and V by 5 bases; bases with no gene match: 5. The DNA of the CDR3 is TGTGCCAGCAGCGAGACAGGGGGCGCAGGAAACACCATATATTTT. This encodes CASSETGGAGNTIYF.